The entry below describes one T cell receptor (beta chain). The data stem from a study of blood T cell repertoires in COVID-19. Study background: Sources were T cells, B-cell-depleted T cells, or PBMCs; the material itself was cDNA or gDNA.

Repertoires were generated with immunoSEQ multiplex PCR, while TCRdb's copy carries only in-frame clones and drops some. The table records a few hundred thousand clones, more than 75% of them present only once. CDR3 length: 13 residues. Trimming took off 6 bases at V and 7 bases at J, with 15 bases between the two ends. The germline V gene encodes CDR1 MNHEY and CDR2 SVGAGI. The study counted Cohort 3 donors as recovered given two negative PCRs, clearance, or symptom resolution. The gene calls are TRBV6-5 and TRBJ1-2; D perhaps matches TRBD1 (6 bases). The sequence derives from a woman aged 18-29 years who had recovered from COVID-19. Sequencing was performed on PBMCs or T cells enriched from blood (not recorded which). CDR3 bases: TGTGCCAGCAGGGGTTACCAGGGGACTGGCTACACCTTC. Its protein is CASRGYQGTGYTF.